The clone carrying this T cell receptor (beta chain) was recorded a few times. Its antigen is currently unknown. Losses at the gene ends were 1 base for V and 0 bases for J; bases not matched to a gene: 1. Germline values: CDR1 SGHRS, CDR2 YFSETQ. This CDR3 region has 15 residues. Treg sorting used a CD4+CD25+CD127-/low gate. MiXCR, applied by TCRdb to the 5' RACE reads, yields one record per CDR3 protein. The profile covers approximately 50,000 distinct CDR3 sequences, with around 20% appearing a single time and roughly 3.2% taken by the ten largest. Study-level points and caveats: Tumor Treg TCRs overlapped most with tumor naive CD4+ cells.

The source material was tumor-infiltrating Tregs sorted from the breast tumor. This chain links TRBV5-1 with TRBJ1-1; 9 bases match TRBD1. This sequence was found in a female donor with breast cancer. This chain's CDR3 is CASSLTGGLNTEAFF. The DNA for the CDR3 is TGCGCCAGCAGCTTGACAGGGGGCTTGAACACTGAAGCTTTCTTT.